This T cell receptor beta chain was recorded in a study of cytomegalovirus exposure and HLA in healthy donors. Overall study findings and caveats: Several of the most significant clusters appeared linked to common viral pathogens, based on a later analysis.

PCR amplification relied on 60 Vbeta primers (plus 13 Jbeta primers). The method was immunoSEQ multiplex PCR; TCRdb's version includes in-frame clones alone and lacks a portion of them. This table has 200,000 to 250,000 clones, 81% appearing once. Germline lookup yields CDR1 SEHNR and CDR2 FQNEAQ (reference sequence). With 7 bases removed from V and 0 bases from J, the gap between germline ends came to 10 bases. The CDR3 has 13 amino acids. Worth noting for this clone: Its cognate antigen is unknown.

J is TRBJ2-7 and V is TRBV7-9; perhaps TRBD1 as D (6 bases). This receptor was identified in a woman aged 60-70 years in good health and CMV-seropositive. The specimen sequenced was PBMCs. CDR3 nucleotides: TGTGCCAGCAATACCAGGGGCTCCTACGAGCAGTACTTC. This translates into CASNTRGSYEQYF.